Listed below are T cell receptor beta chains from one sample, sequenced in a study of blood T cell repertoires in COVID-19. The assay was immunoSEQ multiplex PCR, and TCRdb's table has in-frame clones only and misses some. Among 55,000 to 65,000 clones listed, roughly nine tenths were seen once. Source material: peripheral blood. All receptors derive from a human donor in a cohort sampled during active COVID-19. Both conserved end residues are part of each CDR3. D genes are given only for firm matches. Not all rows give a size; the values are once, few, many and, for expanded clones, a class.

>TRBV2|11|.|.|TRBJ2-5
CASRGEETQYF
TGTGCCAGCAGAGGGGAAGAGACCCAGTACTTC
>TRBV6-5|15|.|.|TRBJ1-2
CASSSPSTRVGGYTF
TGTGCCAGCAGTTCCCCATCAACCAGGGTTGGCGGCTACACCTTC
>TRBV6-5|15|.|TRBD1|TRBJ1-4
CASSIIGTGVEKLFF
TGTGCCAGCAGTATAATCGGGACAGGGGTTGAAAAACTGTTTTTT
>TRBV7-9|13|.|.|TRBJ2-5
CASSLPDQETQYF
TGTGCCAGCAGCTTACCAGATCAAGAGACCCAGTACTTC
>TRBV14|15|.|.|TRBJ2-7
CASSQGLGGPYEQYF
TGTGCCAGCAGCCAAGGACTGGGGGGGCCCTACGAGCAGTACTTC
>TRBV5-4|15|.|TRBD1|TRBJ1-1
CASSSGQVMNTEAFF
TGTGCCAGCAGCTCCGGACAGGTTATGAACACTGAAGCTTTCTTT
>TRBV19|16|.|TRBD1|TRBJ1-1
CASRRQGPISGTEAFF
TGTGCCAGTAGAAGACAGGGGCCAATTTCGGGCACTGAAGCTTTCTTT
>TRBV2|13|.|.|TRBJ2-1
CASSVLPTGEQFF
TGTGCCAGCAGTGTCTTACCGACGGGTGAGCAGTTCTTC
>TRBV3-1/TRBV3-2|13|.|.|TRBJ1-1
CASSLTRGTEAFF
TGTGCCAGCAGCCTCACAAGGGGGACTGAAGCTTTCTTT
>TRBV5-1|14|few|.|TRBJ2-6
CASDRDSGANVLTF
TGCGCTTCCGATCGGGACTCTGGGGCCAACGTCCTGACTTTC
>TRBV11-2|19|.|TRBD1|TRBJ1-1
CASSFRRGQGASGETEAFF
TGTGCCAGCAGCTTTCGACGAGGACAGGGGGCAAGTGGGGAAACTGAAGCTTTCTTT
>TRBV2|15|few|.|TRBJ1-5
CASSETPHSNQPQHF
TGTGCCAGCAGTGAAACACCTCATAGCAATCAGCCCCAGCATTTT
>TRBV18|13|.|.|TRBJ2-5
CASSDGAQETQYF
TGTGCCAGCTCAGACGGAGCTCAAGAGACCCAGTACTTC
>TRBV9|14|.|.|TRBJ2-2
CASSPTLTVGELFF
TGTGCCAGCAGCCCCACCCTAACGGTCGGGGAGCTGTTTTTT
>TRBV19|16|.|TRBD2|TRBJ2-3
CASTSSQRGFTDTQYF
TGTGCCAGTACCTCATCCCAGCGGGGCTTCACAGATACGCAGTATTTT
>TRBV7-9|18|.|.|TRBJ1-3
CASSLPILRDLAGNTIYF
TGTGCCAGCAGCTTGCCGATTCTCAGGGACTTGGCTGGAAACACCATATATTTT
>TRBV28|16|.|TRBD2|TRBJ2-7
CASSTPLAGLRYEQYF
TGTGCCAGCAGTACGCCTCTAGCGGGACTCCGATACGAGCAGTACTTC
>TRBV7-2|13|.|.|TRBJ2-3
CASSLERTDTQYF
TGTGCCAGCAGCCTGGAGCGGACAGATACGCAGTATTTT
>TRBV6-6|15|.|.|TRBJ1-2
CASSYSGSGGYGYTF
TGTGCCAGCAGTTACTCGGGCTCGGGAGGGTATGGCTACACCTTC
>TRBV7-2|18|.|.|TRBJ2-3
CASSLVVRSSPSTDTQYF
TGTGCCAGCAGCTTAGTTGTCCGGAGCTCCCCTAGCACAGATACGCAGTATTTT
>TRBV5-1|15|.|.|TRBJ2-2
CASRRQVSGTGELFF
TGCGCCAGCAGGAGACAGGTCTCGGGCACCGGGGAGCTGTTTTTT
>TRBV7-2|15|.|TRBD1|TRBJ1-1
CASSLEGALNTEAFF
TGTGCCAGCAGCTTAGAGGGGGCCTTGAACACTGAAGCTTTCTTT
>TRBV11-2|14|.|.|TRBJ1-1
CASSLITQNTEAFF
TGTGCCAGCAGCTTAATTACACAGAACACTGAAGCTTTCTTT
>TRBV6-6|15|few|.|TRBJ1-6
CASSQRDSNNSPLHF
TGTGCCAGCAGTCAAAGGGACTCGAATAATTCACCCCTCCACTTT
>TRBV5-1|13|.|.|TRBJ2-3
CASSLGPPDTQYF
TGCGCCAGCAGCTTGGGGCCCCCAGATACGCAGTATTTT
>TRBV19|15|few|TRBD2|TRBJ2-1
CASRPGLAGWDEQFF
TGTGCCAGCAGACCGGGACTAGCGGGATGGGATGAGCAGTTCTTC
>TRBV29-1|11|.|.|TRBJ1-1
CSGSRNTEAFF
TGCAGCGGGAGCAGGAACACTGAAGCTTTCTTT
>TRBV12-3/TRBV12-4|13|.|.|TRBJ2-5
CASSFAGKETQYF
TGTGCCAGCAGTTTCGCGGGGAAAGAGACCCAGTACTTC
>TRBV19|13|few|.|TRBJ2-1
CATKRAFVDEQFF
TGTGCCACAAAGCGAGCCTTTGTCGATGAGCAGTTCTTC